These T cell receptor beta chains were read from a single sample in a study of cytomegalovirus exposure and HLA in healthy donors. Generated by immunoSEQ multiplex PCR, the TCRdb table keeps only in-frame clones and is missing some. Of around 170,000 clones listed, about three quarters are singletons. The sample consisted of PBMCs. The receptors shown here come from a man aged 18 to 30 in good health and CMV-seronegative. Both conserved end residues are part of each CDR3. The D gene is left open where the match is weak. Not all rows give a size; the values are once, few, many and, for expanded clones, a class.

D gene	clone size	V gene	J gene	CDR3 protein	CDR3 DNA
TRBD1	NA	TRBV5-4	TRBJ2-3	CASSLVSGTGTSTDTQYF	TGTGCCAGCAGCTTGGTTTCCGGGACAGGGACTAGCACAGATACGCAGTATTTT
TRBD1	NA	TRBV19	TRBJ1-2	CASRLLGTGTGQYGYTF	TGTGCCAGTAGACTCCTCGGGACAGGGACGGGGCAGTATGGCTACACCTTC
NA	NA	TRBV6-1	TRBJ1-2	CASSEATGGYTF	TGTGCCAGCAGTGAAGCGACGGGTGGCTACACCTTC
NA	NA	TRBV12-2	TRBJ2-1	CASRSLLTSGDSYNEQFF	TGTGCAAGTCGCTCCCTTCTTACTAGCGGGGATAGCTACAATGAGCAGTTCTTC
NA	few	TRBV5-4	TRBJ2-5	CASSLGQGGETQYF	TGTGCCAGCAGCTTGGGACAGGGAGGAGAGACCCAGTACTTC
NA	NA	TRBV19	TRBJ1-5	CASSTGDFQPQHF	TGTGCCAGTAGTACAGGGGATTTTCAGCCCCAGCATTTT
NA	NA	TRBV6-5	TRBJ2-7	CASSLQRDIAYEQYF	TGTGCCAGCAGTCTTCAGCGGGACATAGCCTACGAGCAGTACTTC
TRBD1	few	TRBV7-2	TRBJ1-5	CASSPPTGGYSNQPQHF	TGTGCCAGCAGCCCCCCGACAGGGGGCTATAGCAATCAGCCCCAGCATTTT
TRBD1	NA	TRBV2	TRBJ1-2	CASSTGTGYGYTF	TGTGCCAGCAGCACCGGGACAGGATATGGCTACACCTTC
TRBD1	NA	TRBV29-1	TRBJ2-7	CSVVGQARGRYYEQYF	TGCAGCGTCGTCGGACAGGCCAGGGGACGATACTACGAGCAGTACTTC
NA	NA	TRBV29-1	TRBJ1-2	CSVELRNYGYTF	TGCAGCGTTGAACTGCGAAACTATGGCTACACCTTC
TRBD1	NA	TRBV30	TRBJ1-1	CAWRRDSSLSTEAFF	TGTGCCTGGAGGAGGGACAGCTCCTTGTCCACTGAAGCTTTCTTT
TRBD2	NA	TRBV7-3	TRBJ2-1	CASSSSAGGPRDEQFF	TGTGCCAGCAGCTCCTCAGCGGGAGGGCCAAGGGATGAGCAGTTCTTC
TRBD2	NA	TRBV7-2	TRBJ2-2	CASSLRSTSGNTGELFF	TGTGCCAGCAGCTTAAGGTCCACTAGCGGGAACACCGGGGAGCTGTTTTTT
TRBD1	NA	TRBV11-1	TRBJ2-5	CASSSDREGGETQYF	TGTGCCAGCAGCTCCGACAGGGAAGGAGGAGAGACCCAGTACTTC
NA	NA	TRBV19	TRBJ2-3	CATRASPIGEDTQYF	TGTGCCACTCGGGCTAGCCCGATTGGAGAAGATACGCAGTATTTT
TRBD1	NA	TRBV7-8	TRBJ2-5	CASSPWTGSTLETQYF	TGTGCCAGCAGCCCGTGGACAGGATCTACCCTGGAGACCCAGTACTTC
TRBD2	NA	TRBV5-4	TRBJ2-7	CASSRASGGTGEQYF	TGTGCCAGCAGCCGGGCCAGCGGGGGAACGGGAGAGCAGTACTTC
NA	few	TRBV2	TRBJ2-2	CASSVLTGELFF	TGTGCCAGCAGTGTTCTCACCGGGGAGCTGTTTTTT
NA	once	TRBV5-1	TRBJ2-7	CASRRDSYEQYF	TGCGCCAGCAGGAGGGATTCCTACGAGCAGTACTTC
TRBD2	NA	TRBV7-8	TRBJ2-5	CASSRSGRGETQYF	TGTGCCAGCAGCCGTAGCGGGAGAGGAGAGACCCAGTACTTC
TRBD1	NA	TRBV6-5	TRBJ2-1	CATWTGNEQFF	TGTGCCACCTGGACAGGCAATGAGCAGTTCTTC
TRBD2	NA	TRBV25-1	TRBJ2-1	CASNPGTSGAYNEQFF	TGTGCCAGCAACCCCGGGACTAGCGGAGCATACAATGAGCAGTTCTTC
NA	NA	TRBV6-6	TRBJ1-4	CASSYLDGELFF	TGTGCCAGCAGTTATTTGGACGGGGAACTGTTTTTT
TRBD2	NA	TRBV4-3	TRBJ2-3	CASSQDLASGGTDTQYF	TGCGCCAGCAGCCAAGATTTGGCTAGCGGGGGAACAGATACGCAGTATTTT
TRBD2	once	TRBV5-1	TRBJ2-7	CASSLSRLADYEQYF	TGCGCCAGCAGCTTATCCAGACTAGCGGATTACGAGCAGTACTTC
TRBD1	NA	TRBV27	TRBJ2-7	CASSPRQGTTYEQYF	TGTGCCAGCAGTCCACGACAGGGTACCACCTACGAGCAGTACTTC
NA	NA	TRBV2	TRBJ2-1	CASDTRRRRNEQFF	TGTGCCAGCGACACCCGTAGGAGGAGGAATGAGCAGTTCTTC
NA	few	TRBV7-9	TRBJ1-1	CASSFYRADGTEAFF	TGTGCCAGCAGCTTTTACAGGGCGGATGGGACTGAAGCTTTCTTT
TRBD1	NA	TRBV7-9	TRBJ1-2	CASSLVRGENGYPF	TGTGCCAGCAGCTTGGTCAGGGGGGAAAATGGCTACCCCTTC
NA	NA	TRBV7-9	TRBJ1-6	CASSLGQTTSYNSPLHF	TGTGCCAGCAGCCTAGGACAAACCACCTCCTATAATTCACCCCTCCACTTT
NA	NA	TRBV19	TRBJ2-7	CASSITASRNYEQYF	TGTGCCAGTAGTATAACCGCCTCGCGGAACTACGAGCAGTACTTC
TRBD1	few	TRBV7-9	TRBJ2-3	CASSLEGGAYTQYF	TGTGCCAGCAGCTTAGAAGGGGGCGCCTATACGCAGTATTTT
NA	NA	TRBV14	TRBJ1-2	CASSRGGAAYGYTF	TGTGCCAGCAGCCGTGGGGGGGCAGCCTATGGCTACACCTTC
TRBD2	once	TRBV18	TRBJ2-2	CASSPMGLAGGSNTGELFF	TGTGCCAGCTCTCCAATGGGACTAGCGGGAGGCTCGAACACCGGGGAGCTGTTTTTT
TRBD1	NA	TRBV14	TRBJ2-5	CASSHRTGGYQETQYF	TGTGCCAGCAGCCATCGGACAGGGGGGTACCAAGAGACCCAGTACTTC
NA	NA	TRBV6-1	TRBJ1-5	CASSPGDNYQPQHF	TGTGCCAGCAGCCCCGGGGACAACTATCAGCCCCAGCATTTT
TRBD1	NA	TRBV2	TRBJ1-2	CASRVDRPQSNYGYTF	TGTGCCAGCAGGGTGGACAGGCCTCAGTCTAACTATGGCTACACCTTC
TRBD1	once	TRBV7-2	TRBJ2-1	CASSLFGTGSYNEQFF	TGTGCCAGCAGCTTGTTCGGGACAGGGTCCTACAATGAGCAGTTCTTC
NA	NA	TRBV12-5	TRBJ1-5	CASGPEGHRNQPQHF	TGTGCTAGTGGTCCCGAGGGACACCGCAATCAGCCCCAGCATTTT
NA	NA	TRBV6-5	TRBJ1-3	CASSQISGVNTIYF	TGTGCCAGCAGCCAAATATCGGGGGTTAACACCATATATTTT
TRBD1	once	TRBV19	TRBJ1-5	CASSTTRDRDNQPQHF	TGTGCCAGTAGTACAACGCGGGACAGGGACAATCAGCCCCAGCATTTT
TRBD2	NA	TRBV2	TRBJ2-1	CASSEGLAGNNEQFF	TGTGCCAGCAGTGAAGGGCTAGCGGGTAACAATGAGCAGTTCTTC
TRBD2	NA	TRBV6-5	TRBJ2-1	CASSTKRERYNEQFF	TGTGCCAGCAGTACAAAGCGGGAAAGATACAATGAGCAGTTCTTC
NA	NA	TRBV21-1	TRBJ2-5	CASSKRGQGIQETQYF	TGTGCCAGCAGCAAGCGGGGACAGGGGATCCAAGAGACCCAGTACTTC
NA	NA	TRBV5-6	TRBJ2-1	CASSLYGQLYNEQFF	TGTGCCAGCAGCTTGTACGGACAGTTGTACAATGAGCAGTTCTTC
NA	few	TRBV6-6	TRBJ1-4	CASSWGNQGLKEKLFF	TGTGCCAGCAGTTGGGGAAATCAGGGGTTAAAAGAAAAACTGTTTTTT
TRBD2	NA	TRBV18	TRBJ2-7	CASSPRGSGNPYEQYF	TGTGCCAGCTCACCACGTGGTAGCGGGAACCCCTACGAGCAGTACTTC
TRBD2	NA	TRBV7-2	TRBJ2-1	CASSPGLAPNNEQFF	TGTGCCAGCAGCCCGGGACTAGCGCCTAACAATGAGCAGTTCTTC
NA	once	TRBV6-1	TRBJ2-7	CASATPGGYEQYF	TGTGCCAGTGCAACTCCGGGTGGATACGAGCAGTACTTC
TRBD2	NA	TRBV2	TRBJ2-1	CASSEERTSRQFF	TGTGCCAGCAGTGAGGAGAGGACTAGCCGGCAGTTCTTC
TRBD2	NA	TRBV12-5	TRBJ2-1	CASGTPSGRAGSYNEQFF	TGTGCTAGTGGAACTCCTAGCGGGAGGGCCGGTTCCTACAATGAGCAGTTCTTC